This passage covers 8 T cell receptor beta chains from one sample sequenced in a study of T cells in localized non-small cell lung cancer. Here immunoSEQ multiplex PCR was the method, and the copy in TCRdb shows in-frame clones only, minus some. Of around 50,000 clones in the sample, around four fifths are singletons; the top ten hold around 20%. This specimen consisted of peripheral blood, obtained before any cancer treatment. These receptors all stem from a female donor older than 55 with stage II squamous cell lung carcinoma.

A note on this clone: Other DNA variants within this sample encode the same CDR3. The rearrangement links TRBV5-6 to TRBJ1-3; perhaps TRBD1 as D (6 bases). CDR1 SGHDT and CDR2 YYEEEE come from the germline V gene. The CDR3 runs 15 residues. V lost 0 bases and J lost 3, with 10 bases in between. The CDR3 region has the DNA TGTGCCAGCAGCTTGGGTACAGGGAGTGGAAACACCATATATTTT. Its protein product is CASSLGTGSGNTIYF.

This clone showed up just a few times. The chain has TRBV7-8 and TRBJ2-5; 7 bases line up with TRBD1. J was trimmed by 2 bases and V by 1 base; bases with no gene match: 13. The CDR3 has 18 amino acids. The germline gives CDR1 SGHVS, CDR2 FQNEAQ. CDR3 protein: CASSLGVDRDSEQETQYF. The CDR3 region has the DNA TGTGCCAGCAGCTTAGGGGTCGACCGGGACAGCGAGCAAGAGACCCAGTACTTC.

This chain connects TRBV7-6 to TRBJ2-2, with 12 bases fitting TRBD2. This CDR3 region has 15 residues. Germline values: CDR1 SGHVS, CDR2 FNYEAQ. With 5 bases clipped from V and 7 bases from J, the junction kept 5 bases outside the gene matches. This CDR3 is CASSLGLAGNGELFF. Written as DNA, the CDR3 is TGTGCCAGCAGCCTCGGACTAGCGGGGAACGGGGAGCTGTTTTTT.

This clone showed up just a few times. This chain uses TRBV5-1 with TRBJ2-3; 9 bases line up with TRBD2. The CDR3 sequence is 14 residues long. Germline V gene data show CDR1 as SGHRS and CDR2 as YFSETQ. Trimming took 0 bases from V and 6 from J; bases not matched to a gene: 2. The CDR3 spells CASSLGLAGDTQYF. CDR3 sequence (DNA): TGCGCCAGCAGCTTGGGGCTAGCGGGGGATACGCAGTATTTT.

The chain employs TRBV4-3 and TRBJ2-4; D possibly corresponds to TRBD2 (6 bases). V shed 0 bases and J shed 0 bases, with 12 bases lying between them. In germline, CDR1 is LGHNA, CDR2 YSLEER. There are 17 residues in the CDR3. The CDR3 sequence: CASSQDIGGRAKNIQYF. DNA of the CDR3: TGCGCCAGCAGCCAAGATATAGGAGGGCGAGCCAAAAACATTCAGTACTTC.

This chain joins TRBV6-5 and TRBJ1-2; 8 bases are shared with TRBD1. The CDR3 is made up of 13 amino acids. Trimming at V came to 6 bases and at J to 6 bases, leaving 6 bases not matched to a gene. Germline V gene data show CDR1 as MNHEY and CDR2 as SVGAGI. For the CDR3, the DNA is TGTGCCAGCAGGACCGGGACAGGCCATGGCTACACCTTC. It yields the protein CASRTGTGHGYTF.

The chain employs TRBV5-8 and TRBJ2-7, with D unresolved. Germline loops: CDR1 SGHTS, CDR2 YDEGEE. Trimming took off 0 bases at V and 1 base at J, with 8 bases between the two ends. The CDR3 spans 14 residues. The CDR3 protein is CASSLGGSSYEQYF. CDR3 in DNA: TGTGCCAGCAGCTTGGGAGGCAGTTCCTACGAGCAGTACTTC.

V gene TRBV9 combines with J gene TRBJ2-6; D is uncertain. Deletions cut 1 base from V and 2 bases from J, with 13 bases between. CDR3 length: 17 amino acids. Germline CDR1 and CDR2: SGDLS and YYNGEE. The CDR3 DNA sequence: TGTGCCAGCAGCGTACCCCCCTTTTTGGCTGGGGCCAACGTCCTGACTTTC. This sequence encodes CASSVPPFLAGANVLTF.